This TCR beta chain was found in a study of Graves' ophthalmopathy and Graves' hyperthyroidism. Regarding the study as a whole: Ophthalmopathy progression prediction by the model yielded a sensitivity of about 70% and a specificity of 72.22%.

Many counts were recorded for this clonotype. Antigen: not known. CDR1 is LNHNV and CDR2 is YYDKDF in the germline V gene (reference sequence). The ends lost 4 bases at V and 1 base at J; junction bases unmatched: 4. The CDR3 runs to 14 residues. Scientists amplified the TCR beta CDR3 regions from RNA transcripts. The workflow started with a first-round RT-PCR run with HTBI primers and then moved on to a second-round multiplex PCR. A single record per CDR3 protein comes from TCRdb applying MiXCR to the multiplex PCR reads. This repertoire shows over a million distinct CDR3 sequences, roughly two fifths found once; its top ten account for 11%.

This chain uses TRBV15 with TRBJ2-7; TRBD1 matches 7 bases. The sequence came from an adult man with Graves' hyperthyroidism. The sample comprised peripheral blood or thyroid tissue (not recorded which). The CDR3 sequence: CATSKEQGSYEQYF. CDR3 nucleotides: TGTGCCACCAGCAAAGAACAGGGGTCCTACGAGCAGTACTTC.